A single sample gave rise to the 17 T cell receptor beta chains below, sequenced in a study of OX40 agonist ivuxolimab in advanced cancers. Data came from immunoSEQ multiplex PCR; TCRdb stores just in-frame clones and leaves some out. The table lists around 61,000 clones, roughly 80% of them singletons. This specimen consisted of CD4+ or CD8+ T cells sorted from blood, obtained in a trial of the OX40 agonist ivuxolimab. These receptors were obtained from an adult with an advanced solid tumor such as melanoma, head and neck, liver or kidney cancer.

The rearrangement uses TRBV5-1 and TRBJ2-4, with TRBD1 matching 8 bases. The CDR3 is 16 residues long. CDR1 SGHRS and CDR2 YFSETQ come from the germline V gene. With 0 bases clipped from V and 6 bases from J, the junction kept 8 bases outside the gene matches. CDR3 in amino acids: CASSLDDRGSRNIQYF. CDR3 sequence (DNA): TGCGCCAGCAGCTTGGACGACAGGGGCTCTCGAAACATTCAGTACTTC.

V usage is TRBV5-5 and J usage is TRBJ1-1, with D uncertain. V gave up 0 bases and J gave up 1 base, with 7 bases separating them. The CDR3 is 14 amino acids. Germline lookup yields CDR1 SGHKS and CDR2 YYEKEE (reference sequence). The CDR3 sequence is CASSLGPGNTEAFF. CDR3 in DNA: TGTGCCAGCAGCTTGGGTCCGGGGAACACTGAAGCTTTCTTT.

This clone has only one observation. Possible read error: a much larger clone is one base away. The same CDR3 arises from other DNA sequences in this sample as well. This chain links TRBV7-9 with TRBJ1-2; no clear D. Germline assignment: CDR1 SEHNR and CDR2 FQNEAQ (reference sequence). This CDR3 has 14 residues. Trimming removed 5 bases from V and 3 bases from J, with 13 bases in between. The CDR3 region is CASSPLGFDYGYTF. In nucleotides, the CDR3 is TGTGCCAGCAGCCCCCTGGGGTTTGACTATGGCTACACCTTC.

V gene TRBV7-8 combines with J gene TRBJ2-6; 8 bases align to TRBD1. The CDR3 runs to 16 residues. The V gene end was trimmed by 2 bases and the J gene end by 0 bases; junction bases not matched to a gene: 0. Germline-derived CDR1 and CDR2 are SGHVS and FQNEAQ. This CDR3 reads CASSLQGASGANVLTF. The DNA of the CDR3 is TGTGCCAGCAGCTTACAGGGGGCCTCTGGGGCCAACGTCCTGACTTTC.

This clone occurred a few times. CDR3 in amino acids: CASSEVWGYEQYF. The CDR3 DNA is TGTGCCAGCAGTGAAGTTTGGGGTTACGAGCAGTACTTC. The J gene is TRBJ2-7, the V gene TRBV6-1, with unresolved D. This CDR3 has 13 residues. The germline V gene encodes CDR1 MNHNS and CDR2 SASEGT. Trimming took 1 base from V and 4 from J, leaving 8 bases between them.

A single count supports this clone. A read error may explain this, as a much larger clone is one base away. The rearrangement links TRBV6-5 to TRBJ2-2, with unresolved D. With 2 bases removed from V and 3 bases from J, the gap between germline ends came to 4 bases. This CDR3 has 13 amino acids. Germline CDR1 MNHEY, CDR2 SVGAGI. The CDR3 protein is CASSYTDTGELFF. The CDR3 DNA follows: TGTGCCAGCAGTTACACGGACACCGGGGAGCTGTTTTTT.

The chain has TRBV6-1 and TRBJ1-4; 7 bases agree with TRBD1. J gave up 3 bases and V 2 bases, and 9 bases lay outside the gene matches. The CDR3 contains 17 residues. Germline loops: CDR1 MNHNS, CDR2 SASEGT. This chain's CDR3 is CASSEWGRGAPNEKLFF. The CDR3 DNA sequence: TGTGCCAGCAGTGAATGGGGCAGGGGGGCACCTAATGAAAAACTGTTTTTT.

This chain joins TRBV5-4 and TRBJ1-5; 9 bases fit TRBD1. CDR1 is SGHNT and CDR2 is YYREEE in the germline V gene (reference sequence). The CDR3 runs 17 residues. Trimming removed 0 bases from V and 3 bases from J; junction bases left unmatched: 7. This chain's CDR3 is CASSLGTGTGLNQPQHF. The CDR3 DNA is TGTGCCAGCAGCTTGGGTACCGGGACAGGGCTCAATCAGCCCCAGCATTTT.

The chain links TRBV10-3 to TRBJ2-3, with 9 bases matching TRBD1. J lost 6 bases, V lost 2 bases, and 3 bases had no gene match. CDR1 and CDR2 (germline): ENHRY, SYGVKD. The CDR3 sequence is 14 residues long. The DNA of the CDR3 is TGTGCCATCAGTGAGACAGGGGGCAAGGATACGCAGTATTTT. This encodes CAISETGGKDTQYF.

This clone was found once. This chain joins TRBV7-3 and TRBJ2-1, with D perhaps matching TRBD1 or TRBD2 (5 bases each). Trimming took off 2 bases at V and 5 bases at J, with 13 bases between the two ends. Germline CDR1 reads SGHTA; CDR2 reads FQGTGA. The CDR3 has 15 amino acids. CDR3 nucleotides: TGTGCCAGCAGCTTATTTCGGGGCAGGGACAATGAGCAGTTCTTC. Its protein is CASSLFRGRDNEQFF.

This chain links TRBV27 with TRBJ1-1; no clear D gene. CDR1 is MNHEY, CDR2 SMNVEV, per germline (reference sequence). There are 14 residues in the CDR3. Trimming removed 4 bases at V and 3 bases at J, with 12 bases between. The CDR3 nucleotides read TGTGCCAGCAGTTCTCTGGGAACATACACTGAAGCTTTCTTT. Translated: CASSSLGTYTEAFF.

The CDR3 is CASSSLGGRVYGYTF. CDR3 bases: TGTGCCAGCAGTTCATTGGGGGGACGTGTTTATGGCTACACCTTC. The chain carries TRBV27 and TRBJ1-2; D is possibly TRBD1 (5 bases). This CDR3 is built from 15 residues. Trimming stripped 4 bases from V and 5 bases from J, with 17 bases between. Per germline, CDR1 MNHEY and CDR2 SMNVEV (reference sequence).

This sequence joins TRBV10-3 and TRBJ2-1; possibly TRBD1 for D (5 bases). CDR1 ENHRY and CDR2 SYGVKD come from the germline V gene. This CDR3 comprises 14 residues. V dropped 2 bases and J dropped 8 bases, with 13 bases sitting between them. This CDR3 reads CAISEPRQGYEQFF. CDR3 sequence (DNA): TGTGCCATCAGTGAGCCGCGTCAGGGCTATGAGCAGTTCTTC.

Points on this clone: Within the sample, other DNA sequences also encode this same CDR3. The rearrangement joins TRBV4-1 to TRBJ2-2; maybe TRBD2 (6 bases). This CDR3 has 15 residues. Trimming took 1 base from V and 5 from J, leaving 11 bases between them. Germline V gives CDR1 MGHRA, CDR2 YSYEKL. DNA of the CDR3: TGCGCCAGCAGCCAAGGACTAGGCGGAACCGGGGAGCTGTTTTTT. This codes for CASSQGLGGTGELFF.

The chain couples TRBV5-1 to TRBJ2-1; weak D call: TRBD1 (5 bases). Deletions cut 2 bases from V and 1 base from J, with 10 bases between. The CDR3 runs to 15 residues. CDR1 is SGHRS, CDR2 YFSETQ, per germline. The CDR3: CASSFDSTSYNEQFF. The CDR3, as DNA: TGCGCCAGCAGCTTTGACAGTACTTCCTACAATGAGCAGTTCTTC.

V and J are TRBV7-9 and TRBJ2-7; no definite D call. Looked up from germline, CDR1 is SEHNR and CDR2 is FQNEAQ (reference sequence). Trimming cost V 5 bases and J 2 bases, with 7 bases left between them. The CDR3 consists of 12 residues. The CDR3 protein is CASSRVAYEQYF. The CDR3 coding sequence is TGTGCCAGCAGCCGCGTGGCCTACGAGCAGTACTTC.

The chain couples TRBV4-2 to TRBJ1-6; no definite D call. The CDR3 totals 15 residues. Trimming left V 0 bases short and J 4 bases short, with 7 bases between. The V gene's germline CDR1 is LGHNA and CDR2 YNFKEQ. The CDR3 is CASSQETAYNSPLHF. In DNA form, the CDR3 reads TGTGCCAGCAGCCAAGAAACGGCTTATAATTCACCCCTCCACTTT.